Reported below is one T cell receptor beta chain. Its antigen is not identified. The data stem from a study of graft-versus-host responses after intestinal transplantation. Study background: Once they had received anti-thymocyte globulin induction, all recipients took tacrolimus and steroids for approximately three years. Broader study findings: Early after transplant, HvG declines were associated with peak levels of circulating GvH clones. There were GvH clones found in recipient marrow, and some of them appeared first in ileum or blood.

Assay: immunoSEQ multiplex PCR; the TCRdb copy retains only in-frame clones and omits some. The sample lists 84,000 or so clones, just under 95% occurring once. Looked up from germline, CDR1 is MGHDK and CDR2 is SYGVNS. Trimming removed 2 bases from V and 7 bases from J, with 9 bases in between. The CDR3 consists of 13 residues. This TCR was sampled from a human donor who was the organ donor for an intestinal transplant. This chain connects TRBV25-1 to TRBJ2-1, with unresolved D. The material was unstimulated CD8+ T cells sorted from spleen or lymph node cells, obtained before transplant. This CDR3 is CASSELRRNEQFF. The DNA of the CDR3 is TGTGCCAGCAGTGAACTCAGAAGAAATGAGCAGTTCTTC.